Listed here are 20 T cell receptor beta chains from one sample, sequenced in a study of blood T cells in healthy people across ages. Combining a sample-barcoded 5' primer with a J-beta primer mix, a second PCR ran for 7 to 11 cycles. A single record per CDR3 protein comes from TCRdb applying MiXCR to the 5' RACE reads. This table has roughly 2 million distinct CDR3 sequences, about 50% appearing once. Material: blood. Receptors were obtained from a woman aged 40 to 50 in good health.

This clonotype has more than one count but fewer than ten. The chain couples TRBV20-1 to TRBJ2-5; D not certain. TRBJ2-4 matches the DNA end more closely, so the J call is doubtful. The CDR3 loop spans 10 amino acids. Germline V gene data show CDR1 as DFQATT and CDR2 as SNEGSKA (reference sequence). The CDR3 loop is CSATRNIQYF. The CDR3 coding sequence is TGCAGTGCGACCCGGAACATTCAGTACTTC.

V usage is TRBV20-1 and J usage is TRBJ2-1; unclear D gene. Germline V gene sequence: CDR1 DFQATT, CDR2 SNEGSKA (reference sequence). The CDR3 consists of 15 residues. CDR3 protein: CRAPSVPLYYNEQFF. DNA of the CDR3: TGCAGGGCCCCCAGCGTCCCATTGTACTACAATGAGCAGTTCTTC.

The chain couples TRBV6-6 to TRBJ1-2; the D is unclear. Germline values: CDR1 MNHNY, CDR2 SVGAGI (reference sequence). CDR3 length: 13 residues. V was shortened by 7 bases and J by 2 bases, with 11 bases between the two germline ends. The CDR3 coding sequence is TGTGCCAGCAAAACAGCAAAGAACTATGGCTACACCTTC. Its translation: CASKTAKNYGYTF.

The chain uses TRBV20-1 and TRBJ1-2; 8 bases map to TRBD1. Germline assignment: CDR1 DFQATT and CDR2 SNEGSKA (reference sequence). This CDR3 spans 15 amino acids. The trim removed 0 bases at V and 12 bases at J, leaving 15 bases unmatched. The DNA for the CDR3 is TGCAGTGCTAGAGATGCAGGACAGGGAGGGCTTGAGGACACCTTC. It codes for CSARDAGQGGLEDTF.

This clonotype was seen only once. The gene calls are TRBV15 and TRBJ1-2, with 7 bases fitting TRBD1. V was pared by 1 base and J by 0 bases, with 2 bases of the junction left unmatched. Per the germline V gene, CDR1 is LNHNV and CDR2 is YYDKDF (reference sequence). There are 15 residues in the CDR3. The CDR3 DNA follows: TGTGCCACCAGCAGAGGGACAGGATCTAACTATGGCTACACCTTC. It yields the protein CATSRGTGSNYGYTF.

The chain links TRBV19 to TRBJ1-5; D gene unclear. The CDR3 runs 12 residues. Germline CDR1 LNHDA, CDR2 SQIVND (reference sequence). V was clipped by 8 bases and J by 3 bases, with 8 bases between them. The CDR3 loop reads CASSWFNQPQHF. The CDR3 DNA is TGTGCCAGTTCGTGGTTCAATCAGCCCCAGCATTTT.

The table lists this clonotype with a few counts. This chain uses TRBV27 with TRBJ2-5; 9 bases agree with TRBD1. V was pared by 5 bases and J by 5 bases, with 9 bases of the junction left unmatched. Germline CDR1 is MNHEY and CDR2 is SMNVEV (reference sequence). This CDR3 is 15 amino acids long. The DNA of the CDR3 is TGTGCCAGCAGTCCCTCCGGACAGGGGTACGAGACCCAGTACTTC. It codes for CASSPSGQGYETQYF.

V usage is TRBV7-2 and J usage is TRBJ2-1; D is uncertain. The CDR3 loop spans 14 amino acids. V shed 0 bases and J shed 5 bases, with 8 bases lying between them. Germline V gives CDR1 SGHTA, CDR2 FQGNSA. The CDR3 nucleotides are TGTGCCAGCAGCTTAGCGGAACCTGACAATGAGCAGTTCTTC. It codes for CASSLAEPDNEQFF.

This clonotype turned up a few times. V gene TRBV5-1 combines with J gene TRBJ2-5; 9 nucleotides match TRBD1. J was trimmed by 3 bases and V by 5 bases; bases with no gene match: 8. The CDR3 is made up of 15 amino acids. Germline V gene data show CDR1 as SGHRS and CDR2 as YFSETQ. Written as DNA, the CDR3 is TGCGCCAGCAGAGGGGGGGACAGGGCTGAAGAGACCCAGTACTTC. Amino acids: CASRGGDRAEETQYF.

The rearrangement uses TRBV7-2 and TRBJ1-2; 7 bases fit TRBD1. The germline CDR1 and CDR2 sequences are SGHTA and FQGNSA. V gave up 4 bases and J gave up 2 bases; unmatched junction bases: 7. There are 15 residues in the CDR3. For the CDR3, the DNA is TGTGCCAGCAGCTCTAAAGTACAGGGGAACTATGGCTACACCTTC. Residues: CASSSKVQGNYGYTF.

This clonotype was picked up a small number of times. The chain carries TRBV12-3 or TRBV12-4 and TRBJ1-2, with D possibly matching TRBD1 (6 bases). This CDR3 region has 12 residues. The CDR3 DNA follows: TGTGCTATATGGGGGCGGGGGTATGGCTACACCTTC. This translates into CAIWGRGYGYTF.

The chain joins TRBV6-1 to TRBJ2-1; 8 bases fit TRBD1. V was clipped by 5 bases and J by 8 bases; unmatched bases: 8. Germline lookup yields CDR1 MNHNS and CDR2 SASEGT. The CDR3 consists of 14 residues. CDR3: CASSRGQAVDEQFF. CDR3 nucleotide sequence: TGTGCCAGCAGTCGGGGACAGGCTGTTGATGAGCAGTTCTTC.

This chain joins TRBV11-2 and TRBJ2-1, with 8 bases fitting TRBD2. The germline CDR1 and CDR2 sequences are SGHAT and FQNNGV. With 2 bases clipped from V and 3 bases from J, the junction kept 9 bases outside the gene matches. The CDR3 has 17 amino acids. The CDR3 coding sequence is TGTGCCAGCAGCTTACGGTCTAGCGGGTCTAGCTACAATGAGCAGTTCTTC. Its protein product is CASSLRSSGSSYNEQFF.

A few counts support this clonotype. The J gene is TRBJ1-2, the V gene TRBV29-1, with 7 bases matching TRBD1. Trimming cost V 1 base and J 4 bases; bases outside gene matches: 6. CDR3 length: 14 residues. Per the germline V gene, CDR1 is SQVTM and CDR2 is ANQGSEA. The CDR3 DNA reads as TGCAGCGTTGAAGGCCCCGGGACAGTCTATGGCTACACCTTC. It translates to CSVEGPGTVYGYTF.

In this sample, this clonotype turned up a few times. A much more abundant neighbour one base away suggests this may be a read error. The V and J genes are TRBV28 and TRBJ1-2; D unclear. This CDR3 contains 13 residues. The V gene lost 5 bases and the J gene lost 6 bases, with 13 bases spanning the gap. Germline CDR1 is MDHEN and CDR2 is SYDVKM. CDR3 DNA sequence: TGTGCCAGCAGTGTGAACGACCGGAATGGCTACACCTTC. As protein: CASSVNDRNGYTF.

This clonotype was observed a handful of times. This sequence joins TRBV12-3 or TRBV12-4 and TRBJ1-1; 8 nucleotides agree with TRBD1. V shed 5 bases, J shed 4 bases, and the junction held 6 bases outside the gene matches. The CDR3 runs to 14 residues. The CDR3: CASSPRTGRTEAFF. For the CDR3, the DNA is TGTGCCAGCAGTCCTAGGACAGGGCGCACTGAAGCTTTCTTT.

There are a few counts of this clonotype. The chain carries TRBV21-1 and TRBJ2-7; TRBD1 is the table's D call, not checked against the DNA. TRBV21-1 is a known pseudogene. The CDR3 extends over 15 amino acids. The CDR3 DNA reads TGTGCCAGCAGCAGAGGGACAGTGGGGGCCTACGAGCAGTACTTC. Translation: CASSRGTVGAYEQYF.

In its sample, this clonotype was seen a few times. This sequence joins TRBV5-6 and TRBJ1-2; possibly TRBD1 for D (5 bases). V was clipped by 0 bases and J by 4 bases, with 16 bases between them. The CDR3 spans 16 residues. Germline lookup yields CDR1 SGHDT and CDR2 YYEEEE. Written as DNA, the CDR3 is TGTGCCAGCAGCTTGGTAAGAGGGGCTACCCTCTATGGCTACACCTTC. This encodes CASSLVRGATLYGYTF.

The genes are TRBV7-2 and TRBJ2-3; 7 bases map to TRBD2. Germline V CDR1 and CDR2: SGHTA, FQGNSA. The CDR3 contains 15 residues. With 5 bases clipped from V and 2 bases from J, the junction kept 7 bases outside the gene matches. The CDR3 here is CASSPGGKNTDTQYF. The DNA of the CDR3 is TGTGCCAGCAGCCCCGGGGGGAAAAACACAGATACGCAGTATTTT. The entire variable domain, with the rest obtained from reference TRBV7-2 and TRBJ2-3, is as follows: GAGVSQSPSNKVTEKGKDVELRCDPISGHTALYWYRQSLGQGLEFLIYFQGNSAPDKSGLPSDRFSAERTGGSVSTLTIQRTQQEDSAVYLCASSPGGKNTDTQYFGPGTRLTVL.

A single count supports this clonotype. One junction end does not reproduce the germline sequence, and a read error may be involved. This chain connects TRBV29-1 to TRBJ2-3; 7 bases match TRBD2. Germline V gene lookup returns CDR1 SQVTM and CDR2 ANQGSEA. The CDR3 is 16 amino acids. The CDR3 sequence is CSVGGGSGGVTDMQYF. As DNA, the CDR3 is TGCAGCGTTGGGGGCGGATCTGGGGGGGTCACAGATATGCAGTATTTT.